This T cell receptor (beta chain) was profiled in a study of beta chain features in type 1 diabetes. Study as a whole: Sorted cells examined across all samples numbered 85 million to 130 million.

About this clone itself: Its matching antigen is unknown.

Deletions cut 5 bases from V and 2 bases from J, with 10 bases between. This CDR3 is 13 amino acids long. Looked up from germline, CDR1 is SGHVS and CDR2 is FNYEAQ. cDNA synthesis used the whole RNA isolate, giving expressed TCRB sequences. Sequencing was performed with immunoSEQ multiplex PCR; in TCRdb, only in-frame clones are kept and a portion is missing. The sample gives 150,000 or so clones, over 8.5% of which show up once; under 2.5% is in the top ten. Study-wide results and limits: More deletions and fewer insertions at VDJ junctions were seen in type 1 diabetes patients.

The TCR comes from a man aged 18 to 30 in good health. The V gene is TRBV7-6, the J gene TRBJ2-7; D is possibly TRBD1 (6 bases). Sequencing was carried out using central memory CD4+ T cells from blood. The CDR3 protein is CASSNPGAYEQYF. CDR3 sequence (DNA): TGTGCCAGCAGCAACCCAGGGGCCTACGAGCAGTACTTC.